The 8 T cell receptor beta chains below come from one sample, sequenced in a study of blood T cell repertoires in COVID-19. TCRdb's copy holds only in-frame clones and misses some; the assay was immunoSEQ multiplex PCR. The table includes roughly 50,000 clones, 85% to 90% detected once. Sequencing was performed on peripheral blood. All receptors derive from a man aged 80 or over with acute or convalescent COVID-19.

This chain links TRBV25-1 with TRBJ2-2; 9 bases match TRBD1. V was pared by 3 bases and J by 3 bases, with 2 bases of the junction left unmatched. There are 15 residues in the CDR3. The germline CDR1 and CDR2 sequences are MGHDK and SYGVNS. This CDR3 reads CASSEWTGDTGELFF. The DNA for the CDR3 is TGTGCCAGCAGTGAGTGGACAGGGGACACCGGGGAGCTGTTTTTT. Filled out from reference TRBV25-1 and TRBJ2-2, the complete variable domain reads EADIYQTPRYLVIGTGKKITLECSQTMGHDKMYWYQQDPGMELHLIHYSYGVNSTEKGDLSSESTVSRIRTEHFPLTLESARPSHTSQYLCASSEWTGDTGELFFGEGSRLTVL.

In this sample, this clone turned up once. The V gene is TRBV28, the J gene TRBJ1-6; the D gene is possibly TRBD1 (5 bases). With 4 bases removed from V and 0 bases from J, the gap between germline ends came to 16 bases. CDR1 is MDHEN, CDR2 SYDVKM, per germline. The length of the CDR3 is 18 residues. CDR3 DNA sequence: TGTGCCAGCAGTTCTCGGGACGGGAGGAGCTCCTATAATTCACCCCTCCACTTT. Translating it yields CASSSRDGRSSYNSPLHF.

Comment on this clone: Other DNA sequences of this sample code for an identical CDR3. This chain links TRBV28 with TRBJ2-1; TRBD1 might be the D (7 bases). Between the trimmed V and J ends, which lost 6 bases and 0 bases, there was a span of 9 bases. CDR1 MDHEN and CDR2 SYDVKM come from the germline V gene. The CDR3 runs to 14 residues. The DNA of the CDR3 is TGTGCCAGCAGGCGGGACAGCTCCTACAATGAGCAGTTCTTC. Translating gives CASRRDSSYNEQFF.

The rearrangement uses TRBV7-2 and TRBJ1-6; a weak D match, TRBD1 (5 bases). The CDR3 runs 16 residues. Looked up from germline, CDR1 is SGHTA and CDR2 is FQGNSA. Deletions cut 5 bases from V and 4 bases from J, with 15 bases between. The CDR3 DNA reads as TGTGCCAGCAGCGCGGGGGGGGAGGGATATAATTCACCCCTCCACTTT. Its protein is CASSAGGEGYNSPLHF.

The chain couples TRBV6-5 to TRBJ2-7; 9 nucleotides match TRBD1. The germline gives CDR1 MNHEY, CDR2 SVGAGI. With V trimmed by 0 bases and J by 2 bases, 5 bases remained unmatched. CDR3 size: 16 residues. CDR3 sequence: CASSYSKGTGPYEQYF. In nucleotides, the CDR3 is TGTGCCAGCAGTTACTCGAAGGGGACAGGGCCCTACGAGCAGTACTTC.

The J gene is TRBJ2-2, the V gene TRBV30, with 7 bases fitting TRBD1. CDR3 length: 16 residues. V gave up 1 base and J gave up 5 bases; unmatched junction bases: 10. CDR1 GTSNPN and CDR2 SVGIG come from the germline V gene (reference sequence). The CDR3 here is CAWSANRGIGTGELFF. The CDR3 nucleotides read TGTGCCTGGAGTGCTAACAGGGGAATAGGGACCGGGGAGCTGTTTTTT.

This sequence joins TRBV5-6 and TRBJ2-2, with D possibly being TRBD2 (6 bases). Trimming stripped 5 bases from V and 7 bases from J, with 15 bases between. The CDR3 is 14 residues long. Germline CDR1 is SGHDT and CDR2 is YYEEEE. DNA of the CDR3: TGTGCCAGCAGTCCCTATCTGGGAGGCGGGGAGCTGTTTTTT. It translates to CASSPYLGGGELFF.

The CDR3 DNA reads TGTGCCATCAGTGAGTCTGCAGGGGGCGCGGAACAGCCCCAGCATTTT. Translating gives CAISESAGGAEQPQHF. This chain uses TRBV10-3 with TRBJ1-5, with TRBD1 matching 8 bases. This CDR3 region has 16 residues. The germline V gene encodes CDR1 ENHRY and CDR2 SYGVKD. The V and J ends lost 0 bases and 7 bases, in that order; junction bases with no gene match: 8.